The T cell receptor (beta chain) described here comes from a study of OX40 agonist ivuxolimab in advanced cancers. For the study at large: Clinicians treated patients with ivuxolimab, an agonistic anti-OX40 (CD134) antibody.

Study-level points and caveats: Normalized T-cell clonal expansion was also low in a subset of nonresponders. At 0.1-3.0 mg/kg, partial responders had clonal expansion among the lowest observed.

The method was immunoSEQ multiplex PCR; TCRdb's version includes in-frame clones alone and lacks a portion of them. Of 60,000 to 85,000 clones listed, around 84% are singletons. The CDR3 totals 14 residues. The V segment lost 5 bases and the J segment 3 bases; nucleotides outside the gene matches: 4. Germline CDR1 reads PRHDT; CDR2 reads FYEKMQ (reference sequence). Concerning this clone: As yet, its antigen is unknown.

This material consisted of CD4+ or CD8+ T cells sorted from blood, taken in a trial of the OX40 agonist ivuxolimab. The chain is built from TRBV13 and TRBJ2-5; TRBD1 matches at 9 bases. The TCR was taken from an adult with an advanced solid tumor such as melanoma, head and neck, liver or kidney cancer. The CDR3 DNA reads TGTGCCAGCAGCAGACGGACAGGGGAAGAGACCCAGTACTTC. Amino acids: CASSRRTGEETQYF.